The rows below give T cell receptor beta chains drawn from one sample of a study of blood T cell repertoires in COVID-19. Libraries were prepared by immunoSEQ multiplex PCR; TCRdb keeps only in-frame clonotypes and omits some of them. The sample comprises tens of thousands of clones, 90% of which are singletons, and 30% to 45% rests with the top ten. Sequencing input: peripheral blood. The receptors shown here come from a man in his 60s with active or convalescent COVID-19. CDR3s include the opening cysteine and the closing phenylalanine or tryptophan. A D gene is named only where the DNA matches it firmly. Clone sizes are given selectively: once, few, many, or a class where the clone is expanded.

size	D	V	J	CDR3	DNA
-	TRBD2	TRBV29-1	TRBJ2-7	CSVVERDSYEQYF	TGCAGCGTTGTGGAGCGGGATTCCTACGAGCAGTACTTC
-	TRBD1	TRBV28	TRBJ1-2	CASSPPGQGLGGYTF	TGTGCCAGCAGTCCCCCCGGACAGGGTTTAGGTGGCTACACCTTC
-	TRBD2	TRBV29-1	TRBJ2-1	CSVASGGAYNEQFF	TGCAGCGTTGCAAGCGGGGGGGCCTACAATGAGCAGTTCTTC
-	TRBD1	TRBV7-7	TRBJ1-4	CASSLGTGPNEKLFF	TGTGCTAGCAGCTTGGGGACAGGTCCTAATGAAAAACTGTTTTTT
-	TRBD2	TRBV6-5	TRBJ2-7	CASSKGGTYEQYF	TGTGCCAGCAGTAAGGGAGGGACCTACGAGCAGTACTTC
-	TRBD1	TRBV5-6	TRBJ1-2	CASSWDRGYTF	TGTGCCAGCAGCTGGGACAGGGGCTACACCTTC
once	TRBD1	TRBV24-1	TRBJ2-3	CATSDDREWDTQYF	TGTGCCACCAGTGATGACAGGGAATGGGATACGCAGTATTTT
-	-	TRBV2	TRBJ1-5	CASSGSTGSNQPQHF	TGTGCCAGCAGTGGATCTACAGGCTCCAATCAGCCCCAGCATTTT
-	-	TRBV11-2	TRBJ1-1	CASSIEYTPEAFF	TGTGCCAGCAGCATAGAGTACACCCCCGAAGCTTTCTTT
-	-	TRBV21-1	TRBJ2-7	CASSKAQAAGGAYEQYF	TGTGCCAGCAGCAAAGCGCAGGCGGCGGGGGGTGCCTACGAGCAGTACTTC
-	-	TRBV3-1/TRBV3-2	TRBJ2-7	CASSLQTIQYF	TGTGCCAGCAGCTTGCAGACTATCCAGTACTTC
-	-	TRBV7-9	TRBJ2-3	CASSLDRAHTDTQYF	TGTGCCAGCAGCTTAGACAGGGCCCACACAGATACGCAGTATTTT
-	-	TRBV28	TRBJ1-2	CASSRGDGAPYYGYTF	TGTGCCAGCAGCCGGGGGGACGGTGCACCTTACTATGGCTACACCTTC
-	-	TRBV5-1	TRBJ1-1	CASSRYRVMNTEAFF	TGCGCCAGCAGCCGATACAGGGTCATGAACACTGAAGCTTTCTTT
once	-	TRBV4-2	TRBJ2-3	CASSQGGPTDTQYF	TGTGCCAGCAGCCAAGGGGGCCCCACAGATACGCAGTATTTT
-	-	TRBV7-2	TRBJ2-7	CASSPPAGNEQYF	TGTGCCAGCAGCCCCCCGGCGGGGAACGAGCAGTACTTC
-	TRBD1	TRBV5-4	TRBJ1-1	CASSLGGWAGTENTEAFF	TGTGCCAGCAGCTTGGGAGGTTGGGCCGGGACAGAGAACACTGAAGCTTTCTTT
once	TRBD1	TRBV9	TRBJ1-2	CASSGRDRLNYGYTF	TGTGCCAGCAGCGGCCGGGACAGGCTTAACTATGGCTACACCTTC
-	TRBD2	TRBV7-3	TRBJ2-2	CASSPWTSGTGELFF	TGTGCCAGCAGCCCTTGGACTAGCGGGACCGGGGAGCTGTTTTTT
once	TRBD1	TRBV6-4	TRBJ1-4	CASSGGEDRNEKLFF	TGTGCCAGCAGCGGGGGAGAGGACAGGAACGAAAAACTGTTTTTT
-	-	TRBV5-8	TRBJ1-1	CASSRFRRDTEAFF	TGTGCCAGCAGCCGCTTCAGGAGGGACACTGAAGCTTTCTTT
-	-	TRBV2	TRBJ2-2	CASSDLGRANTGELFF	TGTGCCAGCAGTGACTTGGGCAGGGCGAACACCGGGGAGCTGTTTTTT
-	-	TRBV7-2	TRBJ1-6	CASSRRQDPNNSPLHF	TGTGCCAGCAGCCGTAGACAGGACCCGAATAATTCACCCCTCCACTTT
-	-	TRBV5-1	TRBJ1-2	CASSLGGTNYGYTF	TGCGCCAGCAGCTTGGGAGGCACAAACTATGGCTACACCTTC
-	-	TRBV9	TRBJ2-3	CASSEPADTQYF	TGTGCCAGCAGCGAGCCCGCCGATACGCAGTATTTT
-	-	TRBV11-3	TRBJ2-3	CASSLEARTTDTQYF	TGTGCCAGCAGCTTAGAGGCTAGAACCACAGATACGCAGTATTTT
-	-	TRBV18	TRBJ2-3	CASSPGVLAPDTQYF	TGTGCCAGCTCACCGGGGGTACTAGCTCCAGATACGCAGTATTTT
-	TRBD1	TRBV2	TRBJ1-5	CASRGQGKGGQPQHF	TGTGCCAGCAGGGGACAGGGGAAAGGAGGACAGCCCCAGCATTTT
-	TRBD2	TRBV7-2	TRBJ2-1	CASSSGLVFHNEQFF	TGTGCCAGCAGCTCCGGACTAGTGTTCCACAATGAGCAGTTCTTC
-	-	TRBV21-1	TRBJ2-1	CAPLSWARDEQFF	TGTGCCCCCCTATCCTGGGCTCGCGATGAGCAGTTCTTC
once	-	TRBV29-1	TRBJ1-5	CSVGASNQPQHF	TGCAGCGTTGGGGCCAGCAATCAGCCCCAGCATTTT
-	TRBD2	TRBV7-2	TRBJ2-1	CASSLERGSGLEQFF	TGTGCCAGCAGCTTAGAGCGGGGTAGCGGGCTTGAGCAGTTCTTC
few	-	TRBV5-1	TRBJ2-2	CASSLGQTGELFF	TGCGCCAGCAGCTTGGGACAAACCGGGGAGCTGTTTTTT
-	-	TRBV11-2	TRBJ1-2	CASSLGPGYYGYTF	TGTGCCAGCAGCTTAGGACCAGGGTACTATGGCTACACCTTC
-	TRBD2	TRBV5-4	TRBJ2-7	CASSPPRASGRYEQYF	TGTGCCAGCAGCCCCCCTCGGGCTAGCGGGAGGTACGAGCAGTACTTC
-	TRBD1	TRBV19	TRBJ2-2	CASSIWTGGTGELFF	TGTGCCAGTAGTATTTGGACAGGGGGAACCGGGGAGCTGTTTTTT
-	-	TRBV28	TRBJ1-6	CASSPRVRSDSPLHF	TGTGCCAGCAGTCCCAGGGTGCGGTCGGATTCACCCCTCCACTTT
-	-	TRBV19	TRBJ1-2	CASLRAGVYGYTF	TGTGCCAGTCTCCGCGCAGGGGTCTATGGCTACACCTTC
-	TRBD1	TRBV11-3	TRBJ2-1	CASSSGTGEPHNEQFF	TGTGCCAGCAGCTCCGGGACAGGGGAACCCCACAATGAGCAGTTCTTC
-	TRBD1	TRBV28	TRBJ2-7	CASVSAGTGGREQYF	TGTGCCAGCGTATCTGCCGGGACAGGGGGCCGGGAGCAGTACTTC
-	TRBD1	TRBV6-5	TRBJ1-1	CASSYGTVNTEAFF	TGTGCCAGCAGTTACGGGACAGTGAACACTGAAGCTTTCTTT
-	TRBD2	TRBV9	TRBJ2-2	CASSVAGGSGNTGELFF	TGTGCCAGCAGCGTAGCAGGCGGGAGTGGGAACACCGGGGAGCTGTTTTTT
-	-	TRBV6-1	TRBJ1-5	CASSEARHQPQHF	TGTGCCAGCAGTGAAGCGAGGCATCAGCCCCAGCATTTT
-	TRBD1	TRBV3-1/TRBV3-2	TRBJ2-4	CASSQSLGQGTKNIQYF	TGTGCCAGCAGCCAATCCCTTGGACAGGGGACCAAAAACATTCAGTACTTC
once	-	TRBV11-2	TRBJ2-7	CASSPLALDEQYF	TGTGCCAGCAGCCCGTTGGCCCTCGACGAGCAGTACTTC
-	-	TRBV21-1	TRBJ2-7	CASSKERGCYEQYF	TGTGCCAGCAGCAAAGAGCGGGGCTGCTACGAGCAGTACTTC
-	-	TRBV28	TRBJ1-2	CASSLRVYGYTF	TGTGCCAGCAGTCTCCGTGTCTATGGCTACACCTTC
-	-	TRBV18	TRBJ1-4	CASSPLGAGNEKLFF	TGTGCCAGCTCACCTCTGGGGGCAGGGAATGAAAAACTGTTTTTT
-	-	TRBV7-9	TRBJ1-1	CASSFNRFGGEAEAFF	TGTGCCAGCAGCTTCAACCGATTCGGTGGAGAGGCTGAAGCTTTCTTT